The rows below give T cell receptor beta chains drawn from one sample of a study of Ad26.COV2.S vaccination and SARS-CoV-2 variants. Produced via immunoSEQ multiplex PCR; TCRdb's table is partial and in-frame only. The profile shows about half a million clones, about 88% of them singletons. The sequenced sample was peripheral blood, obtained in a trial of Ad26.COV2.S vaccine versus placebo. Source of these receptors: a person between 18 and 60 years old who received the Ad26.COV2.S COVID-19 vaccine or a placebo. CDR3s include the opening cysteine and the closing phenylalanine or tryptophan. Fields, in order: D gene, V gene, CDR3 protein. D genes are given only for firm matches.

D gene: TRBD1; V gene: TRBV3-1/TRBV3-2; CDR3 protein: CASSQENGQGYEQYF
D gene: TRBD2; V gene: TRBV6-5; CDR3 protein: CASSYASGRSGELFF
D gene: TRBD1; V gene: TRBV7-9; CDR3 protein: CASSRPGGRYNEQFF
D gene: NA; V gene: TRBV11-3; CDR3 protein: CASSETSRDEQFF
D gene: TRBD1; V gene: TRBV19; CDR3 protein: CATRDRDYEQYF
D gene: NA; V gene: TRBV5-1; CDR3 protein: CASSTAGAPNYGYTF
D gene: NA; V gene: TRBV20-1; CDR3 protein: CSALWGNKAFF
D gene: TRBD2; V gene: TRBV5-5; CDR3 protein: CASRGGVAGASTDTQYF
D gene: NA; V gene: TRBV6-5; CDR3 protein: CASRLQGLDYGYTF
D gene: TRBD1; V gene: TRBV6-6; CDR3 protein: CASSYPGGQHKRGYTF
D gene: NA; V gene: TRBV5-6; CDR3 protein: CASSPRIGNNSPLHF
D gene: TRBD1; V gene: TRBV27; CDR3 protein: CASSRRQGSYEQYF
D gene: NA; V gene: TRBV7-6; CDR3 protein: CASGAGSSYEQYF
D gene: NA; V gene: TRBV7-2; CDR3 protein: CASSLAGMGSSPLHF
D gene: NA; V gene: TRBV13; CDR3 protein: CASSLPTSYEQYF
D gene: TRBD1; V gene: TRBV15; CDR3 protein: CATSAGQGAGEQYF
D gene: NA; V gene: TRBV7-9; CDR3 protein: CASSLAEVSYEQYF
D gene: NA; V gene: TRBV5-8; CDR3 protein: CASSPALQVTYEQYF
D gene: NA; V gene: TRBV6-2/TRBV6-3; CDR3 protein: CASSSRGVDQPQHF
D gene: TRBD2; V gene: TRBV13; CDR3 protein: CASAGTSRTGELFF
D gene: NA; V gene: TRBV10-2; CDR3 protein: CASSEGLNQPQHF
D gene: NA; V gene: TRBV19; CDR3 protein: CASSIERSSTFF